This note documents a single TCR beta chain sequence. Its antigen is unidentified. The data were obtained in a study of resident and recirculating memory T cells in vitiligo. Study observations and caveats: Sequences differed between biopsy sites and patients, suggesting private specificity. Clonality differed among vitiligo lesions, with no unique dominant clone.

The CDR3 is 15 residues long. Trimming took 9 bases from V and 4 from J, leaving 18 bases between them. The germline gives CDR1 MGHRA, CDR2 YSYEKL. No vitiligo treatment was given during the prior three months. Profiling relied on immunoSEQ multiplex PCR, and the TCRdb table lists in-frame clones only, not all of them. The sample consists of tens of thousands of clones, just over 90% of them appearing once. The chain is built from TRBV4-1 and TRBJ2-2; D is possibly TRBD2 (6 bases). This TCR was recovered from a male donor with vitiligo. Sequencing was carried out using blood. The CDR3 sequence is CASSGDGRPTGELFF. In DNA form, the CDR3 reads TGCGCCAGTTCGGGGGACGGTCGACCCACCGGGGAGCTGTTTTTT.